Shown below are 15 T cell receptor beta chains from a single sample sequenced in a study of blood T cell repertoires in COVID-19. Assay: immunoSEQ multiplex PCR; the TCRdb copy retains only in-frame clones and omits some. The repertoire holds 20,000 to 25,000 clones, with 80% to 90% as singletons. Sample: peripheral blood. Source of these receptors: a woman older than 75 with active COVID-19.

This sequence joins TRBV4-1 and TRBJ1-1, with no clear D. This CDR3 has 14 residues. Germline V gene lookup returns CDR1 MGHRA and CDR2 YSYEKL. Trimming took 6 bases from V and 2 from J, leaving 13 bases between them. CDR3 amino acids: CASRHAGFNTEAFF. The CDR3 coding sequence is TGCGCCAGCAGGCACGCGGGGTTCAACACTGAAGCTTTCTTT.

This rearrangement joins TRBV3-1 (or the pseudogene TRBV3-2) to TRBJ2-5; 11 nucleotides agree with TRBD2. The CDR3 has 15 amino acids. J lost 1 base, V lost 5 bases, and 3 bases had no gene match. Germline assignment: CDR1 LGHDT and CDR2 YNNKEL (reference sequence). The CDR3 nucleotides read TGTGCCAGCAGCTTAGCGGGGGGGACCCAAGAGACCCAGTACTTC. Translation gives CASSLAGGTQETQYF.

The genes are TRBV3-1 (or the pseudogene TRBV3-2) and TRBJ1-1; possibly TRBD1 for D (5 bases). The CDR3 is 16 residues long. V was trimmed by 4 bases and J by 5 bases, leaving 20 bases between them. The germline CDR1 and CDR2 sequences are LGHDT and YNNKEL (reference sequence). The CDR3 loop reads CASSRWEGQGGTEAFF. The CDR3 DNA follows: TGTGCCAGCAGCCGCTGGGAGGGGCAGGGAGGTACTGAAGCTTTCTTT.

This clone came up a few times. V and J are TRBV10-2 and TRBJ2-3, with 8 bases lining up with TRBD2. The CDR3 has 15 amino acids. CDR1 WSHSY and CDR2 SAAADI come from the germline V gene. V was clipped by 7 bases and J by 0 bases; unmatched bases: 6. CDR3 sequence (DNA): TGCGCCAGCACGAGTCGGGGGGGAAGCACAGATACGCAGTATTTT. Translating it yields CASTSRGGSTDTQYF.

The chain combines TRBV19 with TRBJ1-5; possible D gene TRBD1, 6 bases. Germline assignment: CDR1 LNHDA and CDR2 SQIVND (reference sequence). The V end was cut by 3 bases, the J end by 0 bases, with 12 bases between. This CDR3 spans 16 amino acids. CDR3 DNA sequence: TGTGCCAGTAGTATCGGACAGACTTATAGCAATCAGCCCCAGCATTTT. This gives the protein CASSIGQTYSNQPQHF. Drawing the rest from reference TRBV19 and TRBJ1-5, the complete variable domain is DGGITQSPKYLFRKEGQNVTLSCEQNLNHDAMYWYRQDPGQGLRLIYYSQIVNDFQKGDIAEGYSVSREKKESFPLTVTSAQKNPTAFYLCASSIGQTYSNQPQHFGDGTRLSIL.

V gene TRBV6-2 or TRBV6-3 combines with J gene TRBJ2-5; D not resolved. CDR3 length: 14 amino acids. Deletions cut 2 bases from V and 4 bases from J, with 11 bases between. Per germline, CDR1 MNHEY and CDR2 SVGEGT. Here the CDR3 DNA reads TGTGCCAGCAGTTACGATGGGCCCATAGAGACCCAGTACTTC. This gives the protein CASSYDGPIETQYF.

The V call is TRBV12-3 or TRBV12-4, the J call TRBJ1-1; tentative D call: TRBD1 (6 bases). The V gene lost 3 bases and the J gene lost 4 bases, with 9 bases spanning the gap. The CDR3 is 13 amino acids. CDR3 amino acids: CASSFGGLTEAFF. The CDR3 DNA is TGTGCCAGCAGTTTCGGGGGGCTCACTGAAGCTTTCTTT.

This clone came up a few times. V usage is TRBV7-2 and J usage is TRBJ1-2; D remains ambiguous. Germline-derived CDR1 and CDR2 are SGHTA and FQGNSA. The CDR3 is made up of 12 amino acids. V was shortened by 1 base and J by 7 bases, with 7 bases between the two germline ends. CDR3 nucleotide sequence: TGTGCCAGCAGCTTAGGTACAGTTGGCTACACCTTC. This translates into CASSLGTVGYTF.

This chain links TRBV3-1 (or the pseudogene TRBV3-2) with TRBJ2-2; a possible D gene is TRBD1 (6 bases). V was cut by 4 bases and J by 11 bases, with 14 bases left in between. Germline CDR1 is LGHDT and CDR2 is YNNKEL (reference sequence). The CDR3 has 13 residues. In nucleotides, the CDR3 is TGTGCCAGCAGCCCCCTCCTAGGGGGAGAGCTGTTTTTT. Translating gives CASSPLLGGELFF.

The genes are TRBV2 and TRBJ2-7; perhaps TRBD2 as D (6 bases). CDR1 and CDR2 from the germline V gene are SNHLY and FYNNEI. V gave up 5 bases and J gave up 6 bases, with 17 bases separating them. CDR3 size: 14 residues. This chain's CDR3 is CASSLTSSTPEQYF. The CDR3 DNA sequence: TGTGCCAGCAGTCTTACTAGCAGCACCCCCGAGCAGTACTTC.

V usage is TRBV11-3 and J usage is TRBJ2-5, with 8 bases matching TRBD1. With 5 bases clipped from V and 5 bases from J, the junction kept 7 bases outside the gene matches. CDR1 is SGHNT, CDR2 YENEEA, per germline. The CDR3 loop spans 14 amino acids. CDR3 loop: CASSPGQGFETQYF. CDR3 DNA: TGTGCCAGCAGCCCCGGACAGGGTTTTGAGACCCAGTACTTC.

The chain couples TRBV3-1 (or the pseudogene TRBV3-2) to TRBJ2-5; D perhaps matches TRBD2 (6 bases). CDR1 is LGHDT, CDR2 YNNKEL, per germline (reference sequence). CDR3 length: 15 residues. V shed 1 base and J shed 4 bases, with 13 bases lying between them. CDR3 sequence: CASSQGGTPGETQYF. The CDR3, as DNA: TGTGCCAGCAGCCAAGGAGGGACTCCCGGAGAGACCCAGTACTTC.

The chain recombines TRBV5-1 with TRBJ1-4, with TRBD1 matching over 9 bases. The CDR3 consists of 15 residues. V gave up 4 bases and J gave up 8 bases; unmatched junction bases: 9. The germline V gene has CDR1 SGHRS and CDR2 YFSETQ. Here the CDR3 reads CASSTGQGSGEKLFF. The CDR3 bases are TGCGCCAGCAGCACGGGACAGGGATCCGGGGAAAAACTGTTTTTT.

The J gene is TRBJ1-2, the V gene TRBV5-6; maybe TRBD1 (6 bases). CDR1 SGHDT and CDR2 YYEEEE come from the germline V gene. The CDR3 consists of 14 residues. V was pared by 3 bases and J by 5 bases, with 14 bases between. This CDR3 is CASSYRAGEYGYTF. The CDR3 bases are TGTGCCAGCAGCTACCGGGCAGGGGAATATGGCTACACCTTC.

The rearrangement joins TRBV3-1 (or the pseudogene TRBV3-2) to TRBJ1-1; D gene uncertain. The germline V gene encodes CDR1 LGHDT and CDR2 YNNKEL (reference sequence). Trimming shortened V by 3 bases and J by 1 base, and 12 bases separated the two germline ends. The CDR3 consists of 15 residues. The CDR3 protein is CASSQEHGGNTEAFF. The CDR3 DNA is TGTGCCAGCAGCCAGGAACACGGAGGGAACACTGAAGCTTTCTTT.